Shown below are 31 T cell receptor beta chains from a single sample sequenced in a study of glioma-infiltrating T cells after dendritic cell vaccination. Produced via immunoSEQ multiplex PCR; TCRdb's table is partial and in-frame only. The table lists approximately 50,000 clones, about 83% of them singletons. The time point: after dendritic cell vaccination, including at tumor progression/relapse. The material was blood, obtained after dendritic cell vaccination. The receptors stem from a human donor with glioblastoma.

The gene calls are TRBV4-1 and TRBJ2-7; TRBD2 is a possible D gene (5 bases). Deletions cut 0 bases from V and 1 base from J, with 7 bases between. This CDR3 contains 14 residues. From germline, CDR1 is MGHRA and CDR2 YSYEKL. The CDR3 sequence is CASSQDSVSYEQYF. DNA for the CDR3: TGCGCCAGCAGCCAAGATAGCGTTTCCTACGAGCAGTACTTC.

The J gene is TRBJ2-2, the V gene TRBV19, with 13 bases aligning to TRBD2. Trimming cost V 7 bases and J 5 bases; bases outside gene matches: 16. This CDR3 comprises 19 residues. Germline assignment: CDR1 LNHDA and CDR2 SQIVND (reference sequence). This CDR3 is CASTTLGLAGPQGTGELFF. CDR3 DNA sequence: TGTGCCAGTACCACATTGGGACTAGCGGGGCCCCAAGGTACCGGGGAGCTGTTTTTT.

The chain combines TRBV6-5 with TRBJ2-7, with TRBD2 identical over 7 bases. Germline V gives CDR1 MNHEY, CDR2 SVGAGI. V dropped 2 bases and J dropped 4; count of bases not matched to a gene: 8. The CDR3 has 15 residues. This CDR3 reads CASSYGVAGPYEQYF. The CDR3 DNA reads TGTGCCAGCAGTTACGGGGTAGCGGGTCCATACGAGCAGTACTTC.

J is TRBJ2-1 and V is TRBV15; D call uncertain. Germline V lookup: CDR1 LNHNV, CDR2 YYDKDF (reference sequence). The V end lost 0 bases, the J end lost 4 bases, and 13 bases lay between the germline ends. This CDR3 has 16 residues. CDR3 in DNA: TGTGCCACCAGCAGAGATTCAGTCCAAGTTTACAATGAGCAGTTCTTC. The encoded protein is CATSRDSVQVYNEQFF.

The CDR3, as DNA: TGTGCCAGCAAAACGGCGGGATTTCGCGAGCAGTACTTC. Translated: CASKTAGFREQYF. The V gene is TRBV11-2, the J gene TRBJ2-7; D may be TRBD2 (6 bases). CDR3 length: 13 amino acids. The ends were cut back, 7 bases at V and 6 bases at J, with 16 bases in the middle. Germline CDR1 SGHAT, CDR2 FQNNGV.

The chain uses TRBV5-1 and TRBJ1-4; D is uncertain. CDR3 length: 14 amino acids. V lost 4 bases to trimming and J lost 4 bases, with 11 bases between them. CDR1 and CDR2 from the germline V gene are SGHRS and YFSETQ. The CDR3 loop reads CASSLGRYNEKLFF. The CDR3 nucleotides are TGCGCCAGCAGCCTCGGGAGATATAATGAAAAACTGTTTTTT.

Concerning this clone: In the same sample, other DNA sequences code for this CDR3. This rearrangement joins TRBV30 to TRBJ1-6, with 7 nucleotides matching TRBD1. J was trimmed by 8 bases and V by 7 bases; bases with no gene match: 11. The CDR3 is made up of 14 amino acids. Germline CDR1 and CDR2: GTSNPN and SVGIG (reference sequence). The CDR3 region is CAFTGTVVDSPLHF. The CDR3 nucleotides read TGTGCCTTCACAGGGACAGTGGTGGATTCACCCCTCCACTTT.

The CDR3 nucleotides are TGTGCCAGTCGTTCGAGCTACGAGCAGTACTTC. It translates to CASRSSYEQYF. V usage is TRBV6-5 and J usage is TRBJ2-5; D remains ambiguous. The tail of the sequence fits TRBJ2-7 better, so the J call may be wrong. The germline V gene encodes CDR1 MNHEY and CDR2 SVGAGI. This CDR3 has 11 residues.

This clone was found once. The chain uses TRBV7-2 and TRBJ2-3; 7 bases agree with TRBD1. Germline V CDR1 and CDR2: SGHTA, FQGNSA. The J segment lost 2 bases and the V segment lost 3 bases, leaving 5 bases of the junction unmatched. The CDR3 sequence is 15 residues long. The DNA of the CDR3 is TGTGCCAGCAGCTTGACAGGGATGAACACAGATACGCAGTATTTT. Protein: CASSLTGMNTDTQYF.

The rearrangement links TRBV6-5 to TRBJ2-3, with D perhaps TRBD1 (6 bases). The CDR3 runs 13 residues. V lost 0 bases and J lost 8, with 9 bases in between. CDR1 and CDR2 (germline): MNHEY, SVGAGI. As DNA, the CDR3 is TGTGCCAGCAGTTACTCGCTAGGGGGTACGCAGTATTTT. This sequence encodes CASSYSLGGTQYF.

In this sample, this clone turned up once. The V gene is TRBV9, the J gene TRBJ1-1; D perhaps matches TRBD1 (5 bases). The germline gives CDR1 SGDLS, CDR2 YYNGEE. Between the trimmed V and J ends, which lost 4 bases and 1 base, there was a span of 8 bases. CDR3 length equals 13 residues. CDR3: CASSPGQNTEAFF. As DNA, the CDR3 is TGTGCCAGCAGCCCCGGACAGAACACTGAAGCTTTCTTT.

The V gene is TRBV25-1, the J gene TRBJ1-2, with D possibly matching TRBD1 (6 bases). This CDR3 comprises 14 residues. V lost 7 bases and J 4 bases, leaving 16 bases between the germline ends. Germline V gene sequence: CDR1 MGHDK, CDR2 SYGVNS. The CDR3 DNA follows: TGTGCCAGCACCCGGTCCACGACAGGCTATGGCTACACCTTC. Translation gives CASTRSTTGYGYTF.

This chain joins TRBV4-3 and TRBJ1-4, with D tentatively TRBD1 (6 bases). The germline gives CDR1 LGHNA, CDR2 YSLEER. CDR3 length: 17 residues. With 2 bases removed from V and 5 bases from J, the gap between germline ends came to 18 bases. Here the CDR3 reads CASSQRLGQGINEKLFF. CDR3 coding DNA: TGCGCCAGCAGCCAAAGGCTGGGTCAGGGGATAAATGAAAAACTGTTTTTT.

The rearrangement links TRBV7-3 to TRBJ2-3; 16 bases line up with TRBD2. V trimming: 5 bases; J trimming: 4 bases; junction bases outside the gene matches: 9. This CDR3 contains 18 residues. Germline CDR1 and CDR2: SGHTA and FQGTGA. The CDR3 spells CASSHGTSGGAGADTQYF. CDR3 DNA sequence: TGTGCCAGCAGCCATGGGACTAGCGGGGGGGCCGGGGCAGATACGCAGTATTTT.

Of note for this clone: The sample holds other DNA sequences that translate to the same CDR3. This sequence joins TRBV7-8 and TRBJ2-7; a possible D gene is TRBD2 (5 bases). Deletions cut 5 bases from V and 4 bases from J, with 12 bases between. This CDR3 region has 13 residues. Germline values: CDR1 SGHVS, CDR2 FQNEAQ. CDR3 sequence (DNA): TGTGCCAGCAGCCCCCGGGGAAGTTACGAGCAGTACTTC. This sequence encodes CASSPRGSYEQYF.

This clone came up once. The V gene is TRBV2, the J gene TRBJ1-5; D might be TRBD1 (6 bases). Per germline, CDR1 SNHLY and CDR2 FYNNEI. The V end lost 4 bases, the J end lost 3 bases, and 16 bases lay between the germline ends. This CDR3 contains 16 residues. The CDR3 region has the DNA TGTGCCAGCAGTGGGGGGGCAGGGAGGGTCAATCAGCCCCAGCATTTT. Amino acid sequence: CASSGGAGRVNQPQHF.

This chain uses TRBV9 with TRBJ2-3, with 10 nucleotides matching TRBD1. V lost 3 bases to trimming and J lost 2 bases; unmatched junction nucleotides: 15. CDR1 is SGDLS, CDR2 YYNGEE, per germline. The CDR3 covers 19 residues. In DNA, the CDR3 is TGTGCCAGCAGCGCCTCGACAGGGGGCTCAAAAAAATACACAGATACGCAGTATTTT. It specifies CASSASTGGSKKYTDTQYF. Together with reference TRBV9 and TRBJ2-3, the CDR3 gives the full variable domain: DSGVTQTPKHLITATGQRVTLRCSPRSGDLSVYWYQQSLDQGLQFLIQYYNGEERAKGNILERFSAQQFPDLHSELNLSSLELGDSALYFCASSASTGGSKKYTDTQYFGPGTRLTVL.

The V call is TRBV7-2, the J call TRBJ2-3, with 12 bases matching TRBD2. Germline CDR1 and CDR2: SGHTA and FQGNSA. The CDR3 has 16 residues. V gave up 3 bases and J gave up 4 bases; unmatched junction bases: 5. The CDR3 region has the DNA TGTGCCAGCAGCTTGAGGACTAGCGGGACATCAGATACGCAGTATTTT. This codes for CASSLRTSGTSDTQYF.

The chain employs TRBV28 and TRBJ1-3; no clear D gene. V was trimmed by 7 bases and J by 2 bases, leaving 9 bases between them. CDR3 length: 13 amino acids. Germline assignment: CDR1 MDHEN and CDR2 SYDVKM. CDR3 sequence: CASITGAGNTIYF. DNA for the CDR3: TGTGCCAGCATAACCGGGGCTGGAAACACCATATATTTT.

The V call is TRBV19, the J call TRBJ2-7; unclear D gene. There are 16 residues in the CDR3. The V gene's germline CDR1 is LNHDA and CDR2 SQIVND (reference sequence). V lost 5 bases, J lost 3 bases, and 20 bases lay in between. CDR3 bases: TGTGCCAGTAGTCAAGGCCGAGGCAGAGGAGACTACGAGCAGTACTTC. This encodes CASSQGRGRGDYEQYF.

This chain links TRBV11-1 with TRBJ2-7; D call uncertain. V was cut by 1 base and J by 4 bases, with 11 bases left in between. The CDR3 length is 14 residues. Per the germline V gene, CDR1 is SGHAT and CDR2 is FQDESV (reference sequence). CDR3 protein: CASSLDSFGYEQYF. The DNA for the CDR3 is TGTGCCAGCAGCTTAGACAGCTTTGGTTACGAGCAGTACTTC. Full variable domain (remainder filled in from reference TRBV11-1 and TRBJ2-7): EAEVAQSPRYKITEKSQAVAFWCDPISGHATLYWYRQILGQGPELLVQFQDESVVDDSQLPKDRFSAERLKGVDSTLKIQPAELGDSAMYLCASSLDSFGYEQYFGPGTRLTVT.

The chain employs TRBV4-1 and TRBJ1-2; the D gene is possibly TRBD1 (5 bases). V was pared by 8 bases and J by 8 bases, with 21 bases between. This CDR3 has 14 amino acids. CDR1 and CDR2 from the germline V gene are MGHRA and YSYEKL. CDR3: CASAFLGQGKGYTF. CDR3 nucleotides: TGCGCCAGCGCTTTCCTGGGGCAGGGAAAGGGCTACACCTTC.

The V gene is TRBV27, the J gene TRBJ1-2; possibly TRBD1 for D (6 bases). Trimming took off 3 bases at V and 2 bases at J, with 13 bases between the two ends. The CDR3 totals 15 residues. Germline CDR1 is MNHEY and CDR2 is SMNVEV (reference sequence). The CDR3 nucleotides are TGTGCCAGCAGTTTGGGGGGGGCGCGGAACTATGGCTACACCTTC. Its translation is CASSLGGARNYGYTF.

The gene calls are TRBV29-1 and TRBJ1-2; 8 positions agree with TRBD1. The germline V gene has CDR1 SQVTM and CDR2 ANQGSEA. CDR3 length: 13 residues. Germline trimming cut 4 bases from V and 8 bases from J; bases unmatched to any gene: 9. The DNA of the CDR3 is TGCAGCGTTGGTACCGGGACAGGACCGGGCTACACCTTC. Translation: CSVGTGTGPGYTF.

About this clone itself: Other DNA sequences in this specimen translate into the identical CDR3. The chain employs TRBV7-2 and TRBJ2-3; possibly TRBD2 for D (7 bases). V shed 0 bases and J shed 1 base, with 8 bases lying between them. The V gene's germline CDR1 is SGHTA and CDR2 FQGNSA. This CDR3 region has 15 residues. The CDR3 here is CASSLAGGRTDTQYF. Here the CDR3 DNA reads TGTGCCAGCAGCTTAGCGGGGGGGCGCACAGATACGCAGTATTTT.

V and J are TRBV5-1 and TRBJ2-7; 8 bases agree with TRBD2. The CDR3 has 15 residues. V lost 6 bases, J lost 2 bases, and 10 bases stayed unmatched. The germline V gene has CDR1 SGHRS and CDR2 YFSETQ. The CDR3 DNA reads TGCGCCAGCACCACGGGAGGGGCGCTAACCTACGAGCAGTACTTC. The encoded protein is CASTTGGALTYEQYF.

The rearrangement links TRBV27 to TRBJ1-4; 7 positions match TRBD1. The CDR3 sequence is 14 residues long. The germline CDR1 and CDR2 sequences are MNHEY and SMNVEV (reference sequence). The trim removed 8 bases at V and 5 bases at J, leaving 8 bases unmatched. The CDR3 DNA follows: TGTGCCAGCTCCCTGACAGGGCGGAATGAAAAACTGTTTTTT. Translating it yields CASSLTGRNEKLFF. The whole variable domain, remainder taken from reference TRBV27 and TRBJ1-4, is EAQVTQNPRYLITVTGKKLTVTCSQNMNHEYMSWYRQDPGLGLRQIYYSMNVEVTDKGDVPEGYKVSRKEKRNFPLILESPSPNQTSLYFCASSLTGRNEKLFFGSGTQLSVL.

The CDR3 loop reads CASSFRSAVPGVNTEAFF. CDR3 coding DNA: TGTGCCAGCAGCTTCCGATCGGCCGTCCCGGGAGTGAACACTGAAGCTTTCTTT. V is TRBV11-2 and J is TRBJ1-1; no clear D. The CDR3 is 18 amino acids. Germline loops: CDR1 SGHAT, CDR2 FQNNGV. V was pared by 3 bases and J by 0 bases, with 20 bases between.

The rearrangement joins TRBV4-1 to TRBJ1-3, with 7 bases lining up with TRBD1. Germline V CDR1 and CDR2: MGHRA, YSYEKL. CDR3 length: 17 amino acids. V lost 4 bases and J lost 0; bases outside the gene matches: 9. DNA for the CDR3: TGCGCCAGCAGCCTAAGGACAGGATCGGCCTCTGGAAACACCATATATTTT. Its translation: CASSLRTGSASGNTIYF.

This rearrangement joins TRBV30 to TRBJ1-3; D unclear. V was clipped by 0 bases and J by 6 bases, with 3 bases between them. The CDR3 is 11 residues long. Per germline, CDR1 GTSNPN and CDR2 SVGIG (reference sequence). CDR3 bases: TGTGCCTGGAGTGTCCAAAACACCATATATTTT. It translates to CAWSVQNTIYF. The variable domain in full, completed from reference TRBV30 and TRBJ1-3, reads SQTIHQWPATLVQPVGSPLSLECTVEGTSNPNLYWYRQAAGRGLQLLFYSVGIGQISSEVPQNLSASRPQDRQFILSSKKLLLSDSGFYLCAWSVQNTIYFGEGSWLTVV.

The gene calls are TRBV4-2 and TRBJ2-1; TRBD2 matches 7 bases. This CDR3 spans 15 amino acids. V was pared by 2 bases and J by 4 bases, with 5 bases of the junction left unmatched. The V gene's germline CDR1 is LGHNA and CDR2 YNFKEQ. The CDR3 nucleotides read TGTGCCAGCAGCCAACGGTGGGGGGGGTACAATGAGCAGTTCTTC. This translates into CASSQRWGGYNEQFF.